The rows below give T cell receptor beta chains drawn from one sample of a study of CD8 T cells in ankylosing spondylitis. TCRdb itself ran the 5' RACE reads through MiXCR, one entry per CDR3 protein. This sample has about 440,000 distinct CDR3 sequences, with 15% to 20% found just once. The sequenced sample consisted of blood, either unsorted or a sorted T cell fraction (not recorded which). These receptor sequences come from a male donor with ankylosing spondylitis. Each CDR3 is given with its conserved first and last residue. The order of the fields is J gene, V gene, clone size, D gene, CDR3 DNA, CDR3 protein. The D gene is left open where the match is weak. Size tells how often a clone was seen (once, few, many) or the class of an expanded clone, and some rows leave it out.

>TRBJ1-5|TRBV9|many|-
TGTGCCAGCAGCCCTCAGGGAGCAAGCAATCAGCCCCAGCATTTT
CASSPQGASNQPQHF
>TRBJ2-2|TRBV18|few|TRBD2
TGTGCCAGCTCGCCCATAGCGGGAGCGGACACCGGGGAGCTGTTTTTT
CASSPIAGADTGELFF
>TRBJ2-5|TRBV5-1|-|TRBD1
TGCGCCAGCAGGGGACAGGGATGGGGAGAGACCCAGTACTTC
CASRGQGWGETQYF
>TRBJ2-5|TRBV29-1|-|-
TGCAGCGTTGAAACGACAGCTGGAGAGACCCAGTACTTC
CSVETTAGETQYF
>TRBJ1-4|TRBV28|many|-
TGTGCCAGCGGGAGTCGGAAGGAAAATGAAAAACTGTTTTTT
CASGSRKENEKLFF
>TRBJ2-2|TRBV7-3|-|TRBD1
TGTGCCAGCAGGTCCCAGGGGGCTGGCACCGGGGAGCTGTTTTTT
CASRSQGAGTGELFF
>TRBJ2-3|TRBV7-3|-|TRBD2
TGTGCCAGCAGCTCGGGACTAGCGGGTTGGGGCACAGATACGCAGTATTTT
CASSSGLAGWGTDTQYF
>TRBJ2-2|TRBV5-1|-|-
TGCGCCAGCAGCTTGGTGCCACCCGGAGTCACCGGGGAGCTGTTTTTT
CASSLVPPGVTGELFF
>TRBJ1-5|TRBV20-1|-|TRBD1
TGCAGTGCTTGGGACAGGGGGCGCGGCAATCAGCCCCAGCATTTT
CSAWDRGRGNQPQHF
>TRBJ2-6|TRBV6-2/TRBV6-3|few|-
TGTGCCAGCACCCTCGGGACCGCGTCTGGGGCCAACGTCCTGACTTTC
CASTLGTASGANVLTF
>TRBJ2-1|TRBV7-2|-|-
TGTGCCAGCAGCTTGACACTTTCCTACAATGAGCAGTTCTTC
CASSLTLSYNEQFF
>TRBJ2-7|TRBV7-2|few|TRBD1
TGTGCCAGCAGCTTAGTAGCGACAGGGATTACCTACGAGCAGTACTTC
CASSLVATGITYEQYF
>TRBJ2-1|TRBV6-2/TRBV6-3|few|TRBD2
TGTGCCAGCAGTTACGGAAAGACTAGCGGCCAAGAGCCGGAGTTCTTC
CASSYGKTSGQEPEFF
>TRBJ2-7|TRBV5-1|-|TRBD2
TGCGCCAGCAGCTTGGCCGGTACGGGGGGGCAAAGCGAGCAGTACTTC
CASSLAGTGGQSEQYF
>TRBJ1-3|TRBV15|-|-
TGTGCCACCAGCAGAGAGCCAGGGAAGGGAAACACCATATATTTT
CATSREPGKGNTIYF
>TRBJ2-7|TRBV27|few|TRBD2
TGTGCCAGCAGTTTAACTAGCGGGTTCTCCTACGAGCAGTACTTC
CASSLTSGFSYEQYF
>TRBJ1-2|TRBV20-1|-|-
TGCAGTGCTAGAGATTCCGGGGCCTGGGGCTACACCTTC
CSARDSGAWGYTF
>TRBJ2-7|TRBV6-1|-|-
TGTGCCAGCAGTAATCTAGCTTCTCTCATCTACGAGCAGTACTTC
CASSNLASLIYEQYF
>TRBJ2-5|TRBV27|many|-
TGTGCCAGCAGTTTAGAGGTTGGGGACGGACAAGAGACCCAGTACTTC
CASSLEVGDGQETQYF
>TRBJ2-2|TRBV6-1|-|-
TGTGCCAGCAGATCCCTCCGGGATGGCGGGGAGCTGTTTTTT
CASRSLRDGGELFF
>TRBJ1-1|TRBV18|many|TRBD1
TGTGCCAGCAGTCGGACAGGGGACACTGAAGCTTTCTTT
CASSRTGDTEAFF
>TRBJ1-6|TRBV9|-|TRBD1
TGTGCCAGCAGCGTAGGTCAGGGGGCAGCTTCACCCCTCCACTTT
CASSVGQGAASPLHF
>TRBJ1-6|TRBV20-1|few|-
TGCAGTTCTAGGGTAGGAACCCGACAGAACTATAATTCACCCCTCCACTTT
CSSRVGTRQNYNSPLHF
>TRBJ2-2|TRBV4-1|-|-
TGCGCCAGCAGCCAAGAAGGTCAGACGAACACCGGGGAGCTGTTTTTT
CASSQEGQTNTGELFF
>TRBJ1-1|TRBV20-1|few|-
TGCAGTGCTAGGAGGGGTTCGGTCCTCGACACTGAAGCTTTCTTT
CSARRGSVLDTEAFF
>TRBJ1-1|TRBV11-2|few|-
TGTGCCAGCAGCTCTTACGGACATACAGTAATGAACACTGAAGCTTTCTTT
CASSSYGHTVMNTEAFF
>TRBJ1-5|TRBV7-2|many|-
TGTGCCAGCAGCTTAGATCGGGGCAGTGGACAGCCCCAGCATTTT
CASSLDRGSGQPQHF
>TRBJ1-5|TRBV30|-|-
TGTGCCTGGAGTGCAGAAGTGCGAGCGGGCAATCAGCCCCAGCATTTT
CAWSAEVRAGNQPQHF
>TRBJ1-5|TRBV6-1|-|TRBD1
TGTGCCAGCAGACAGGGGGAGTACGGTCAGCCCCAGCATTTT
CASRQGEYGQPQHF
>TRBJ2-3|TRBV5-1|-|-
TGCGCCAGCAGCTCTCAGGACGGTGGAGATACGCAGTATTTT
CASSSQDGGDTQYF
>TRBJ2-1|TRBV6-1|few|-
TGTGCCAGCGGATCATCTGCTACCTACAATGAGCAGTTCTTC
CASGSSATYNEQFF
>TRBJ1-6|TRBV12-3/TRBV12-4|few|-
TGTGCCAGCAGTTTAGGGACGGCCCTTAATTCACCCCTCCACTTT
CASSLGTALNSPLHF
>TRBJ2-1|TRBV20-1|-|TRBD2
TGCAGTGCTATACTTAGCGGGAGGAGGTACAATGAGCAGTTCTTC
CSAILSGRRYNEQFF
>TRBJ2-5|TRBV4-2|-|-
TGTGCCAGCAGCCAAGTGGATTGGGGGGCCGAGACCCAGTACTTC
CASSQVDWGAETQYF
>TRBJ1-1|TRBV5-1|-|-
TGCGCCAGCAGCGGGGGGTCAGCGAACACTGAAGCTTTCTTT
CASSGGSANTEAFF
>TRBJ2-6|TRBV29-1|many|-
TGCAGCGTTGGAGTGACTGGGGCCAACGTCCTGACTTTC
CSVGVTGANVLTF
>TRBJ2-3|TRBV20-1|-|TRBD2
TGCAGTGCTCAGACTAGCGGGGCCTACACAGATACGCAGTATTTT
CSAQTSGAYTDTQYF
>TRBJ2-3|TRBV6-1|few|-
TGTGCCAGCAGGGGACTTAAGCCCACAGATACGCAGTATTTT
CASRGLKPTDTQYF
>TRBJ1-4|TRBV6-5|few|-
TGTGCCAGCAGTTACCAGAGCAGACGGGAAAAACTGTTTTTT
CASSYQSRREKLFF
>TRBJ1-1|TRBV20-1|-|-
TGCAGTGCTAGAGATGATGGGGGACCCATGAACACTGAAGCTTTCTTT
CSARDDGGPMNTEAFF
>TRBJ1-4|TRBV7-9|-|-
TGTGCCAGCAGCGCAACAGGGATGGGTAATGAAAAACTGTTTTTT
CASSATGMGNEKLFF
>TRBJ1-1|TRBV7-9|-|-
TGTGCCAGCAGCTTAGATCTAGGACGGGTGAACACTGAAGCTTTCTTT
CASSLDLGRVNTEAFF
>TRBJ2-2|TRBV12-3/TRBV12-4|few|TRBD2
TGTGCCAGCAGTCTGAGGACTAGCCGGGGGGCCGGGGAGCTGTTTTTT
CASSLRTSRGAGELFF
>TRBJ2-2|TRBV20-1|few|-
TGCAGTGCTAGAGGGGCCCCTAGCACCGGGGAGCTGTTTTTT
CSARGAPSTGELFF
>TRBJ2-1|TRBV5-1|-|TRBD2
TGCGCCAGCAGCTCGATGACTAGCGGGAGTGAGCAGTTCTTC
CASSSMTSGSEQFF
>TRBJ1-6|TRBV12-3/TRBV12-4|few|-
TGTGCCAGCACCCCCGGACGGGATAATTCACCCCTCCACTTT
CASTPGRDNSPLHF
>TRBJ2-3|TRBV7-9|-|-
TGTGCCAGCAGCCCCCTCAGCATACACAACACAGATACGCAGTATTTT
CASSPLSIHNTDTQYF
>TRBJ2-3|TRBV5-6|-|-
TGTGCCAGCAGTCGAAGGCAGTCTAGCACAGATACGCAGTATTTT
CASSRRQSSTDTQYF
>TRBJ1-3|TRBV25-1|-|-
TGTGCCAGCAGGCCACCAGGGGCAGGCTCTGGAAACACCATATATTTT
CASRPPGAGSGNTIYF
>TRBJ2-7|TRBV20-1|few|-
TGCAGTGCAAAGGACCGCATGTCCTACGAGCAGTACTTC
CSAKDRMSYEQYF
>TRBJ2-2|TRBV9|-|-
TGTGCCAGCAGCCTATTGGGCGGCGCGAACACCGGGGAGCTGTTTTTT
CASSLLGGANTGELFF
>TRBJ2-1|TRBV14|few|-
TGTGCCAGCAGCCAGTTGCAGTCCGTCTACGGTGAGCAGTTCTTC
CASSQLQSVYGEQFF
>TRBJ1-3|TRBV5-6|-|-
TGTGCCAGCAGCGCGGACCTGGGGGGAAAAGGAAACACCATATATTTT
CASSADLGGKGNTIYF